These T cell receptor beta chains were read from a single sample in a study of identifying expanded T cells in peripheral blood. This table comes from immunoSEQ multiplex PCR, and its TCRdb copy is limited to in-frame clones, with some not included. The top ten hold about 18% of the sample, which has 50,000 to 65,000 clones, over 80% seen once. Sequenced material: blood. These receptors came from a person aged 18 to 75 in good health. Each CDR3 is given with its conserved first and last residue. Each record gives: D gene, J gene, V gene, clone size, CDR3 DNA, CDR3 protein. D genes are given only for firm matches. Rows give clone size only sometimes, using once, few, many, or a class for an expanded clone.

TRBD1 TRBJ2-1 TRBV11-2 NA TGTGCCAGCAGCTTAGTAACCGGGACAGGCTCCTACAATGAGCAGTTCTTC CASSLVTGTGSYNEQFF
TRBD2 TRBJ2-3 TRBV7-2 NA TGTGCCAGCAGCTCAGCCGGGACTAGCGATAATACGCAGTATTTT CASSSAGTSDNTQYF
TRBD1 TRBJ1-2 TRBV7-2 many TGTGCCAGCAGCTTTTCGACAGGGAATTATTTAAACTATGGCTACACCTTC CASSFSTGNYLNYGYTF
TRBD1 TRBJ1-6 TRBV6-5 NA TGTGCCAGCGCCCAACCGGGACAGGGTGCCTCACCCCTCCACTTT CASAQPGQGASPLHF
NA TRBJ1-5 TRBV6-1 NA TGTGCCAGCAGTTTCTCTTTCGGCGGTCAGCCCCAGCATTTT CASSFSFGGQPQHF
NA TRBJ2-1 TRBV7-3 NA TGTGCCAGCAGCCGATCATTGGACAATGAGCAGTTCTTC CASSRSLDNEQFF
TRBD1 TRBJ2-2 TRBV7-6 NA TGTGCCAGCAGCGCTACAGGGGGGAACACCGGGGAGCTGTTTTTT CASSATGGNTGELFF
TRBD2 TRBJ2-3 TRBV5-1 NA TGCGCCAGCAGCCCCCGACTAGCGGGGGGGAGAGATACGCAGTATTTT CASSPRLAGGRDTQYF
NA TRBJ1-2 TRBV27 NA TGTGCCAGCAGTGCCTTACAGGGTTACTATGGCTACACCTTC CASSALQGYYGYTF
TRBD2 TRBJ2-7 TRBV18 NA TGTGCCAGCTCACCGGGACTAGCGAGGGAGCAGTACTTC CASSPGLAREQYF
NA TRBJ1-1 TRBV5-1 NA TGCGCCAGCAGGACCGACAGCGTCGGCAGGAACACTGAAGCTTTCTTT CASRTDSVGRNTEAFF
NA TRBJ2-1 TRBV30 once TGTGCCTGGAAGAATAGAAATGAGCAGTTCTTC CAWKNRNEQFF
NA TRBJ1-1 TRBV30 NA TGTGCCTGGAGCCTCGCAGGGGAATTTTTGAACACTGAAGCTTTCTTT CAWSLAGEFLNTEAFF
NA TRBJ2-1 TRBV27 NA TGTGCCAGCAGTTACGGCGGGATAAAGTACAATGAGCAGTTCTTC CASSYGGIKYNEQFF
TRBD1 TRBJ2-1 TRBV29-1 NA TGCAGCGTTGTGGAAGGGGGCAGGAACAATGAGCAGTTCTTC CSVVEGGRNNEQFF
TRBD2 TRBJ2-1 TRBV30 NA TGTGCCTGGGATTCCCTAGCGGGGGTCCTTCCCAATGAGCAGTTCTTC CAWDSLAGVLPNEQFF
TRBD2 TRBJ2-3 TRBV13 NA TGTGCCAGCAGCCCCTCCGGGACTAGCGGCCCCACAGATACGCAGTATTTT CASSPSGTSGPTDTQYF
NA TRBJ1-5 TRBV28 NA TGTGCCAGCAACGGGGGCGGGAGCAATCAGCCCCAGCATTTT CASNGGGSNQPQHF
TRBD2 TRBJ2-7 TRBV11-2 NA TGTGCCAGCAGCTTAACGACGGGACTAGCGGGAGGTAGGAACGAGCAGTACTTC CASSLTTGLAGGRNEQYF
TRBD1 TRBJ1-2 TRBV2 NA TGTGCCAGCAGTGACTGGACAGGGAAGTATGGCTACACCTTC CASSDWTGKYGYTF
NA TRBJ1-2 TRBV4-2 NA TGTGCCAGCAGCCAAGATGTAGTAGGTGATGGCTACACCTTC CASSQDVVGDGYTF
TRBD1 TRBJ2-7 TRBV7-9 NA TGTGCCAGCAGCTTAGAGACAGGGGGCGTCTACGAGCAGTACTTC CASSLETGGVYEQYF
TRBD2 TRBJ2-7 TRBV7-3 NA TGTGCCAGCAGCTTAGTGACTAGCGGGATGGAGCAGTACTTC CASSLVTSGMEQYF
NA TRBJ1-2 TRBV11-2 NA TGTGCCAGCGGTCAAGGGGTTCAATATGGCTACACCTTC CASGQGVQYGYTF
TRBD2 TRBJ2-3 TRBV15 once TGTGCCACCAGCAGAGATTATTTGGGAGGGAGCACAGATACGCAGTATTTT CATSRDYLGGSTDTQYF
NA TRBJ1-5 TRBV5-8 few TGTGCCAGCAGCTTGGACAGAGGCAATCAGCCCCAGCATTTT CASSLDRGNQPQHF
NA TRBJ2-6 TRBV5-4 NA TGTGCCAGCAGCTTGCAGGCAGCTGGGGCCAACGTCCTGACTTTC CASSLQAAGANVLTF
NA TRBJ1-4 TRBV7-6 NA TGTGCCAGCAGCTGGATTCTCAGGGGCGGGGCCCCGGGAACTAATGAAAAACTGTTTTTT CASSWILRGGAPGTNEKLFF
TRBD1 TRBJ1-5 TRBV19 once TGTGCCAGTAGTACAACAGGGGGAAATCAGCCCCAGCATTTT CASSTTGGNQPQHF
TRBD1 TRBJ2-4 TRBV28 NA TGTGCCAGCAGGGACAGGGATACGAGGGGCAAAAACATTCAGTACTTC CASRDRDTRGKNIQYF
NA TRBJ2-1 TRBV6-5 NA TGTGCCAGCAGTTACTCAGAACTAAATATTAATGAGCAGTTCTTC CASSYSELNINEQFF
NA TRBJ2-2 TRBV11-2 NA TGTGCCAGCAGTCGCAATCGGAACACCGGGGAGCTGTTTTTT CASSRNRNTGELFF
TRBD2 TRBJ2-5 TRBV27 NA TGTGCCAGCAGTTCAGCGGGGCTCCACCAAGAGACCCAGTACTTC CASSSAGLHQETQYF
NA TRBJ2-1 TRBV25-1 NA TGTGCCAGCAGTGAATCGGTAGTGGGAAATGAGCAGTTCTTC CASSESVVGNEQFF
TRBD1 TRBJ1-2 TRBV30 NA TGTGCCTGTCGACAGGGGAGTGGCTACACCTTC CACRQGSGYTF
NA TRBJ1-5 TRBV19 few TGTGCCAGTAGTACCCTAGGCAATCAGCCCCAGCATTTT CASSTLGNQPQHF
NA TRBJ1-1 TRBV7-9 NA TGTGCCAGCAGCTTAGCAGGGGTGAACACTGAAGCTTTCTTT CASSLAGVNTEAFF
NA TRBJ2-3 TRBV27 NA TGTGCCAGCAGATCCTTGGGTCGTCCAGATACGCAGTATTTT CASRSLGRPDTQYF
NA TRBJ2-2 TRBV27 NA TGTGCCAGCAGCTCCCCCGCCGGGGAGCTGTTTTTT CASSSPAGELFF
NA TRBJ1-1 TRBV6-5 NA TGTGCCAGCAGTTACGAAGGGAAGGGCACTGAAGCTTTCTTT CASSYEGKGTEAFF
NA TRBJ1-5 TRBV7-8 NA TGTGCCAGCAGCCCCCGTGACAGTAGCAATCAGCCCCAGCATTTT CASSPRDSSNQPQHF
NA TRBJ2-7 TRBV28 once TGTGCCAGCACCTACTCCTACGAGCAGTACTTC CASTYSYEQYF
TRBD2 TRBJ2-5 TRBV7-2 NA TGTGCCAGCAGCTTTAATGCGGGAGGAAGCCAAGAGACCCAGTACTTC CASSFNAGGSQETQYF
NA TRBJ2-2 TRBV10-3 NA TGTGCCATCAGTGAGTCGGAAACCCTAGGACGTCCCGGGGAGCTGTTTTTT CAISESETLGRPGELFF
TRBD2 TRBJ2-1 TRBV10-3 NA TGTGCCATCAGTGGATTCGGGTCTAGCGGCTCCTACAATGAGCAGTTCTTC CAISGFGSSGSYNEQFF
TRBD2 TRBJ2-2 TRBV7-9 NA TGTGCCAGCGGTAAGCGGGAGACCGCCGGGGAGCTGTTTTTT CASGKRETAGELFF
NA TRBJ2-1 TRBV13 NA TGTGCCAGCTTTCGGGATGGATACAATGAGCAGTTCTTC CASFRDGYNEQFF
NA TRBJ1-4 TRBV5-1 once TGCGCCAGCAGCTTGGGACTGACAACTAATGAAAAACTGTTTTTT CASSLGLTTNEKLFF